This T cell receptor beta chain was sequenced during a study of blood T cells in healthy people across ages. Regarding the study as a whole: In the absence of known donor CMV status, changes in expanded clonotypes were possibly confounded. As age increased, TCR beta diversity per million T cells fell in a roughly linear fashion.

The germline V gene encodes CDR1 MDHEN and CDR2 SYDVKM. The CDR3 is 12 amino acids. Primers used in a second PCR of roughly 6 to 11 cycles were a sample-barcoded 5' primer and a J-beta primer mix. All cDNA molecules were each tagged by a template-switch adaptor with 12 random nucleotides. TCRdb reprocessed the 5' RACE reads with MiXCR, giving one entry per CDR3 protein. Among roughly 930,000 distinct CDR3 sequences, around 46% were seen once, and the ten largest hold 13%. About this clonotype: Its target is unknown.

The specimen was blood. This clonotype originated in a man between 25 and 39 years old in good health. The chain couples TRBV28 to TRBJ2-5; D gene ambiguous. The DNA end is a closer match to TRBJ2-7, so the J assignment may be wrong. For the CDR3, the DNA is TGTGCCAGCAGTGCAAATGGGTTCGAGCAGTACTTC. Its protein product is CASSANGFEQYF.